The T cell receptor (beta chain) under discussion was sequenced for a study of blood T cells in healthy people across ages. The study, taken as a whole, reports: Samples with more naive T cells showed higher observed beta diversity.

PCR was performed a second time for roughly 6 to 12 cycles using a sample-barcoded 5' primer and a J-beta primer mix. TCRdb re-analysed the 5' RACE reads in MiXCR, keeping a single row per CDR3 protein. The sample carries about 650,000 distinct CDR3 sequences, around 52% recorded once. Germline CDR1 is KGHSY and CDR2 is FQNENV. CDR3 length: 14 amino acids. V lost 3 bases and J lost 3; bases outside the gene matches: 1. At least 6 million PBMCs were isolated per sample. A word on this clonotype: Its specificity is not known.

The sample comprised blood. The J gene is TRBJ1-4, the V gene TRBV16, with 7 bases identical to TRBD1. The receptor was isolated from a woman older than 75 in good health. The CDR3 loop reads CASSHGTANEKLFF. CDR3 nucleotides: TGTGCCAGCAGCCACGGGACAGCTAATGAAAAACTGTTTTTT.